Listed below are T cell receptor beta chains from one sample, sequenced in a study of Tregs in tolerant kidney transplant recipients. TCRdb keeps only in-frame clones here, not all; method: immunoSEQ multiplex PCR. The top ten clones hold approximately 10% of a sample with 50,000 to 85,000 clones, over 85% of them seen once. This specimen consisted of CD8+ T cells from blood, obtained before the transplant. These receptors came from a human donor who received a combined kidney and bone marrow transplant. Each CDR3 is given with its conserved first and last residue. Fields, in order: clone size, V gene, CDR3 protein. The size of a clone is reported for some rows only, either as once, few or many, or as a class for expanded clones.

size: .
V: TRBV4-1
CDR3: CASSLPQEGTPQETQYF

size: .
V: TRBV5-6
CDR3: CASSYGDTEAFF

size: .
V: TRBV7-2
CDR3: CASSSNRGMLFF

size: .
V: TRBV7-7
CDR3: CASSPNPGTGVTQYF

size: .
V: TRBV5-1
CDR3: CASSFGYGYTF

size: .
V: TRBV19
CDR3: CASSRTTSGATYEQFF

size: .
V: TRBV4-3
CDR3: CASSQGTGFNEKLFF

size: .
V: TRBV28
CDR3: CASSFGPGSYEQYF

size: .
V: TRBV19
CDR3: CASSIGQAWAFF

size: once
V: TRBV4-3
CDR3: CASSQVVGLHSPLHF

size: .
V: TRBV28
CDR3: CASRLAASTDTQYF

size: .
V: TRBV14
CDR3: CASSQVEDNTEAFF

size: .
V: TRBV2
CDR3: CASRRGDRFNEQFF

size: .
V: TRBV7-2
CDR3: CASSLGSRDRVSYEQYF

size: .
V: TRBV25-1
CDR3: CASPGVTAYEQYF

size: .
V: TRBV5-1
CDR3: CASSPGGLGDNEQFF

size: once
V: TRBV27
CDR3: CASRSGQAIYGYTF

size: few
V: TRBV28
CDR3: CASSEAPNEKLFF

size: .
V: TRBV19
CDR3: CASSGGRLAGFSYEQYF

size: .
V: TRBV7-2
CDR3: CASSSPGDLMNTEAFF

size: .
V: TRBV11-1
CDR3: CASSEPGLAVNEQFF

size: .
V: TRBV14
CDR3: CASSQLDREDYGYTF

size: once
V: TRBV28
CDR3: CASPPPLQGEAFF

size: .
V: TRBV7-8
CDR3: CASSLPLGGPKGQETQYF

size: .
V: TRBV6-6
CDR3: CASSYGGNKLF

size: .
V: TRBV4-1
CDR3: CASSQVSGQGNTIYF

size: .
V: TRBV9
CDR3: CASSGLGRVNTGELFF

size: .
V: TRBV28
CDR3: CASSVSYEQYF

size: .
V: TRBV7-6
CDR3: CASSLIGTGFREQYF

size: .
V: TRBV7-8
CDR3: CASSLGFVGGPGYNEQFF

size: .
V: TRBV27
CDR3: CASSLSSGTGVFNEQFF

size: .
V: TRBV7-6
CDR3: CASSIGTGSYGYTF

size: .
V: TRBV4-2
CDR3: CASSQVGDRGRYEQYF

size: .
V: TRBV27
CDR3: CASSPSHRGRNTEAFF

size: .
V: TRBV9
CDR3: CASSSRQGLMNEQFF

size: .
V: TRBV10-3
CDR3: CAISESLRQGTYEQYF

size: few
V: TRBV19
CDR3: CASSWTANYGYTF

size: .
V: TRBV27
CDR3: CASIGALLERGHMNTEAFF

size: .
V: TRBV28
CDR3: CASSSGQPYEQYF

size: once
V: TRBV7-9
CDR3: CASSGGTSGYPISYNEQFF

size: .
V: TRBV28
CDR3: CASSLPGQGSYEQYF

size: .
V: TRBV4-3
CDR3: CASSQRSPGGGHYGYTF

size: .
V: TRBV19
CDR3: CASSHDRGVQPQHF

size: .
V: TRBV28
CDR3: CASSNRVERTEAFF

size: .
V: TRBV7-2
CDR3: CASSQWTTPTGELFF

size: once
V: TRBV7-9
CDR3: CASSLVTRAYNEQFF

size: .
V: TRBV6-5
CDR3: CASSYGQDGYEQYF

size: .
V: TRBV6-6
CDR3: CASSSEYRSASPLHF

size: once
V: TRBV4-1
CDR3: CATADRVEYEQYF

size: once
V: TRBV4-1
CDR3: CASSLLAEDTQYF

size: .
V: TRBV4-1
CDR3: CASSQDQYNEKLFF

size: .
V: TRBV4-1
CDR3: CASSQGHTNTDTQYF

size: .
V: TRBV19
CDR3: CASSPSPGGGYTF

size: once
V: TRBV4-3
CDR3: CASSQGTGSYNEQFF

size: .
V: TRBV19
CDR3: CASSIAGTTTF